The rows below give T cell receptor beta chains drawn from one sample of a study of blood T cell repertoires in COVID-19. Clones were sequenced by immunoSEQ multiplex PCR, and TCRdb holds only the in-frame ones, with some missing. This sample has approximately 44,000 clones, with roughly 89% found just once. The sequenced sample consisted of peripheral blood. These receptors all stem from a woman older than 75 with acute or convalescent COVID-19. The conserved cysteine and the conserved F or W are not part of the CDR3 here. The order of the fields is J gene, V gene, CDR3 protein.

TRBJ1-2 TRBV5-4 ASSLFTDTYGYT
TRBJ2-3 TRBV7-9 ASIGGASGTDTQY
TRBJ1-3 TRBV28 ASSLRTGGNTIY
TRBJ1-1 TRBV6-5 ASWRQEDEAF
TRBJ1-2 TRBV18 ASSPTREPYGYT
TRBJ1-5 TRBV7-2 ASSKKDSWNQPQH
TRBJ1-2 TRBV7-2 ASSTLGVGGYT
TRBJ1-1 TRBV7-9 ASSDSTEAF
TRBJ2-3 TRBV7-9 ASSLETQY
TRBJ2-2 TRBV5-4 ASSEYTGELF
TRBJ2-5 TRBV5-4 ASGRDRQETQY
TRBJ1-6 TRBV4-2 ASSPETGSVYSPLH
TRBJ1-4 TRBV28 ASSGHGTQNEKLF
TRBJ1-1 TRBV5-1 ASSLGSTDTEAF
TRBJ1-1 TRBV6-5 ASSYSKVGANTEAF
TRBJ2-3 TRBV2 ASSLAGEADTQY
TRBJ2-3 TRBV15 ATNSGTSTDTQY
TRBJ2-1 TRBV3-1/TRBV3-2 ASSPLAGGYNEQF
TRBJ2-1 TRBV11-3 ASSLNGLSGVYNEQF
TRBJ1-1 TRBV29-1 SVADRGRATEAF
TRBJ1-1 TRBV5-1 ASSKTGSSDTEAF
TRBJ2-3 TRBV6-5 ASRETSTDTQY
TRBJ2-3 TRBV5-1 ASANLQGGTDTQY
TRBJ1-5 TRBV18 ASSPPNQPQH
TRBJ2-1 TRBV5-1 ASTSGGPSVDEQF
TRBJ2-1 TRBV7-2 ASARTTLYNEQF
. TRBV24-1 ATSDADRIY
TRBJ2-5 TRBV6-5 ASTPRRSSGETQY
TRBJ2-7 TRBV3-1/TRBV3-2 ASSLGTEYEQY
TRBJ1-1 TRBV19 ASSSSDRANTEAF
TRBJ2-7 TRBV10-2 ASSERGATYEQY
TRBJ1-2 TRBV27 ASSLSRYGYT
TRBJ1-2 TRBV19 ASSGGAYGYT
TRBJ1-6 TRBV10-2 ASSEKLQGMWGSPLH
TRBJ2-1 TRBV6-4 ASIPTRGQPNYNEQF
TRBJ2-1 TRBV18 ASSPSGDNNEQF